The present entry profiles one TCR beta chain with its context. This clone's antigen is unknown. Within one base of it there is no much larger clone, and no base qualities were kept. The treatment or condition label of this sample denotes: live attenuated yellow fever vaccine strain. A standard Ficoll-Paque protocol was used to isolate PBMCs from peripheral blood. Dynabeads CD4 and CD8 positive selection kits were used to isolate CD4 and CD8 T-cell fractions. TriZol was used to extract RNA from bulk PBMCs, from CD4 and CD8 fractions, and from dextramer-positive and dextramer-negative fractions. This entry is derived from a study of T cells after yellow fever vaccination (dated by TCRdb to the late 2010s). As for the study more broadly: Libraries from fractions with low cell numbers were prepared with the SMART-Seq v4 Ultra Low Input RNA kit. Blood samples were taken at several timepoints before and after primary and secondary immunization, and bulk PBMC replicates and cell subsets were isolated. To follow T-cell clones before and after primary and booster YFV17D yellow fever vaccination, bulk TCR alpha and beta repertoires were sequenced over time. Two healthy male donors, one aged 18 to 29 and one aged 30 to 40 years, made up the cohort. Here is what the overall study found, with its caveats: Compared with the primary T-cell response, the secondary T-cell response was faster but weaker, reaching its peak on day 5 rather than on day 15. A small fraction of clonotypes appeared in both the CD4 and CD8 compartments, likely as a result of convergent recombination. FACS-sorted repertoires could contain abundant contaminating clonotypes from the bulk population, so computational filtering was required. The study included only two donors, which limits how far the findings can be generalized. After the booster, most of the clones that had expanded following primary vaccination were detected again (around 95% of CD4 and 80% to 90% of CD8), which suggests that memory was broadly maintained.

TCR cDNA was synthesized by 5'RACE template switching, which introduced a universal primer site and unique molecular identifiers. Priming of cDNA synthesis was performed from both the TCR alpha and TCR beta constant segments. Two PCR steps were used to amplify libraries, with sample barcodes and sequencing adapters being added in the second step. Sequencing of libraries was done on Illumina HiSeq 2500 (2x100 bp) or NovaSeq (2x150 bp). The authors' pipeline ran thus. Demultiplexing of reads and collapsing into UMI consensus sequences were performed with MIGEC, and V(D)J alignment was carried out with MiXCR. Vaccine-responding clonotypes were defined with edgeR using replicate PBMC samples, requiring FDR below 0.01 and a log2 fold change above 5 up to day 15. Each bulk clonotype received a CD4 or CD8 identity based on whether the sequenced CD4 or CD8 repertoire contained that clonotype at higher abundance. TCRdb itself trimmed the public reads at Q25 with fastp, ran MiXCR and retained productive beta chains. Rows are unified per CDR3 protein, each entry keeping the most common DNA and genes. The V and J calls reflect TCRdb's pipeline rather than the authors' work. This sample gives about 220,000 distinct CDR3 sequences in total; approximately 6.7% of them show up just once. The top ten clones comprise around 1.1% of the sample.

Including the terminal cysteine and phenylalanine, the CDR3 comprises 14 residues. Kept here is only the CDR3 DNA, which spans 42 bases and is read in frame from base 1. Trimming leaves V shorter by 5 bases and J shorter by 1 base, with the junction holding 3 bases beyond the gene matches. The clonotype was recovered from a man under 40 who received the YFV17D yellow fever vaccine. The V and J genes are TRBV12-3 or TRBV12-4 and TRBJ2-5; 8 bases in between match TRBD1. The sequencing used CD4+ T cells sorted from PBMCs, collected on the day of the yellow fever booster vaccination. The sequenced DNA is TGTGCCAGCAGTAAGGACAGGGCCCAAGAGACCCAGTACTTC. Translated, it gives CASSKDRAQETQYF.